These 32 T cell receptor beta chains came from one sample sequenced in a study of early T cells in non-severe SARS-CoV-2 infection. TCRdb reprocessed the 5' RACE reads via MiXCR and lists one record per CDR3 protein. The repertoire holds 45,000 to 75,000 distinct CDR3 sequences, with just under 9% as singletons. The sequenced sample consisted of whole blood. Receptors were obtained from an adult who was a healthcare worker with PCR-confirmed SARS-CoV-2 infection or an uninfected control (not recorded which).

This clonotype was observed a handful of times. J is TRBJ2-5 and V is TRBV20-1; 12 bases map to TRBD2. Germline CDR1 reads DFQATT; CDR2 reads SNEGSKA (reference sequence). The junction had 6 bases not matched to a gene; V was cut back by 6 bases and J by 4 bases. The CDR3 runs to 14 residues. As DNA, the CDR3 is TGCAGTGCCACCGTGACTAGCGGGAGAGAGACCCAGTACTTC. It codes for CSATVTSGRETQYF.

The chain is built from TRBV19 and TRBJ1-1; maybe TRBD1 (6 bases). Per the germline V gene, CDR1 is LNHDA and CDR2 is SQIVND (reference sequence). This CDR3 is built from 13 residues. Trimming left V 9 bases short and J 2 bases short, with 13 bases between. The CDR3 spells CASLGTFNTEAFF. The DNA for the CDR3 is TGTGCCAGCCTTGGGACATTCAACACTGAAGCTTTCTTT.

This clonotype was seen repeatedly, ten times or more. The chain recombines TRBV4-1 with TRBJ1-3; D not resolved. Germline CDR1 and CDR2: MGHRA and YSYEKL. The CDR3 is 12 amino acids. V shed 10 bases and J shed 0 bases, with 7 bases lying between them. CDR3 sequence reads: CATQTSGNTIYF. CDR3 in DNA: TGCGCCACCCAGACCTCTGGAAACACCATATATTTT.

Ten or more counts support this clonotype. J is TRBJ1-2 and V is TRBV12-3 or TRBV12-4; weak D call: TRBD1 (5 bases). The CDR3 is 14 residues long. V lost 0 bases to trimming and J lost 4 bases, with 9 bases between them. In nucleotides, the CDR3 is TGTGCCAGCAGTTTAGCCCTGACAGCCTATGGCTACACCTTC. Encoded protein: CASSLALTAYGYTF.

This clonotype was recorded a few times. The chain joins TRBV20-1 to TRBJ2-3; TRBD2 matches 7 bases. The CDR3 is 15 amino acids. J was trimmed by 4 bases and V by 5 bases; bases with no gene match: 12. Germline V gene sequence: CDR1 DFQATT, CDR2 SNEGSKA (reference sequence). The CDR3 nucleotides read TGCAGTGCTCGGCGTCCCTTGGGGGGGGCAGATACGCAGTATTTT. Its protein product is CSARRPLGGADTQYF.

Comments on this clonotype: Since a much larger clone is just one base distant, this may be a read error. CDR3 protein: CVSSPGGIAGGGYEQFF. CDR3 coding DNA: TGTGTCAGCAGCCCAGGAGGGATAGCGGGAGGCGGCTATGAGCAGTTCTTC. The genes are TRBV6-2 or TRBV6-3 and TRBJ2-1; 10 bases agree with TRBD2. This CDR3 region has 17 residues. Germline V gives CDR1 MNHEY, CDR2 SVGEGT.

This clonotype came up a few times. The CDR3 DNA is TGTGCCAGCAGTGAATACCAACAGGGCCCGCCGTTTGATGAGCAGTTCTTC. Translated: CASSEYQQGPPFDEQFF. The rearrangement uses TRBV12-3 or TRBV12-4 and TRBJ2-1; maybe TRBD1 (6 bases). The CDR3 consists of 17 residues. The V end was cut by 5 bases, the J end by 8 bases, with 25 bases between.

This chain connects TRBV18 to TRBJ2-1; D possibly matches TRBD1 or TRBD2 (6 bases each). V shed 3 bases and J shed 8 bases, with 8 bases lying between them. The CDR3 length is 12 residues. The V gene's germline CDR1 is KGHSH and CDR2 LQKENI. CDR3 sequence reads: CASSPEGDEQFF. In DNA form, the CDR3 reads TGTGCCAGCTCACCGGAGGGGGATGAGCAGTTCTTC. Using reference TRBV18 and TRBJ2-1 for the parts outside the CDR3, the full variable domain is NAGVMQNPRHLVRRRGQEARLRCSPMKGHSHVYWYRQLPEEGLKFMVYLQKENIIDESGMPKERFSAEFPKEGPSILRIQQVVRGDSAAYFCASSPEGDEQFFGPGTRLTVL.

This clonotype was detected many times. The J gene is TRBJ1-3, the V gene TRBV11-2; D gene uncertain. Germline V lookup: CDR1 SGHAT, CDR2 FQNNGV. Trimming took 4 bases from V and 0 from J, leaving 4 bases between them. This CDR3 contains 13 residues. This CDR3 reads CASSSSSGNTIYF. The CDR3 DNA sequence: TGTGCCAGCAGCTCCAGCTCTGGAAACACCATATATTTT.

The table lists this clonotype with many counts. The rearrangement links TRBV24-1 to TRBJ2-3; TRBD2 matches 7 bases. Germline V CDR1 and CDR2: KGHDR, SFDVKD. After removal of 7 bases from V and 4 bases from J, the junction contained 10 bases not matched to a gene. The CDR3 loop spans 15 amino acids. This CDR3 reads CATSHPAGAADTQYF. DNA for the CDR3: TGTGCCACCAGCCACCCGGCGGGAGCAGCAGATACGCAGTATTTT.

This clonotype was detected many times. The J gene is TRBJ2-7, the V gene TRBV28; 8 nucleotides agree with TRBD1. CDR3 size: 14 residues. Germline-derived CDR1 and CDR2 are MDHEN and SYDVKM. Germline trimming cut 5 bases from V and 2 bases from J; bases unmatched to any gene: 5. CDR3 bases: TGTGCCAGCAGTCGGACAGGGCGGACCTACGAGCAGTACTTC. It is translated as CASSRTGRTYEQYF.

This clonotype has ten or more counts. The junction does not match germline at one end; this may be a read error. The V call is TRBV28, the J call TRBJ1-1, with 7 bases aligning to TRBD1. Germline CDR1 is MDHEN and CDR2 is SYDVKM. This CDR3 region has 13 residues. CDR3 coding DNA: TGCCTGGTCCGGGGACAGAGTAACACTGAAGCTTTCTTT. This encodes CLVRGQSNTEAFF.

By frequency in the sample, this clonotype is medium-sized. The CDR3 loop is CSASLFGLGTERSSPETQYF. The CDR3 DNA sequence: TGCAGTGCTAGTTTGTTCGGGTTGGGTACTGAGCGATCTTCCCCCGAGACCCAGTACTTC. This chain joins TRBV20-1 and TRBJ2-5; D ambiguous. CDR3 size: 20 residues. From germline, CDR1 is DFQATT and CDR2 SNEGSKA (reference sequence). Trimming shortened V by 3 bases and J by 5 bases, and 34 bases separated the two germline ends.

The CDR3 sequence: CASSLSPLGEQYF. DNA of the CDR3: TGTGCCAGCAGTTTATCCCCACTAGGCGAGCAGTACTTC. The rearrangement joins TRBV27 to TRBJ2-7; maybe TRBD2 (5 bases). Per germline, CDR1 MNHEY and CDR2 SMNVEV (reference sequence). Between the trimmed V and J ends, which lost 0 bases and 6 bases, there was a span of 9 bases. CDR3 length equals 13 residues.

The chain carries TRBV5-1 and TRBJ2-3; possibly TRBD1 for D (6 bases). The CDR3 is made up of 15 amino acids. Germline V CDR1 and CDR2: SGHRS, YFSETQ. V was cut by 5 bases and J by 0 bases, with 13 bases left in between. CDR3 loop: CASRSTGTSTDTQYF. The CDR3 DNA sequence: TGCGCCAGCAGGTCGACAGGCACTAGCACAGATACGCAGTATTTT.

This clonotype was recorded at least ten times. The chain carries TRBV3-2 and TRBJ2-1. TRBV3-2 is given as a pseudogene. This CDR3 spans 11 amino acids. CDR3 residues: CASSQEGEQFF. Here the CDR3 DNA reads TGTGCCAGCAGCCAAGAGGGTGAGCAGTTCTTC.

This clonotype appeared a few times. The chain is built from TRBV20-1 and TRBJ2-1; 9 nucleotides agree with TRBD2. V was pared by 2 bases and J by 4 bases, with 3 bases of the junction left unmatched. This CDR3 region has 14 residues. Germline V gene data show CDR1 as DFQATT and CDR2 as SNEGSKA (reference sequence). This chain's CDR3 is CSARRLADYNEQFF. The DNA of the CDR3 is TGCAGTGCTAGAAGACTAGCGGATTACAATGAGCAGTTCTTC.

In its sample, this clonotype was seen a few times. V usage is TRBV7-2 and J usage is TRBJ2-3, with D unresolved. V lost 4 bases and J 11 bases, leaving 10 bases between the germline ends. Germline loops: CDR1 SGHTA, CDR2 FQGNSA. This CDR3 is built from 11 residues. This CDR3 reads CASSSLLEQYF. The DNA of the CDR3 is TGTGCCAGCAGCTCCCTCCTGGAGCAGTATTTT.

The genes are TRBV29-1 and TRBJ1-2; D gene ambiguous. Germline V CDR1 and CDR2: SQVTM, ANQGSEA. V shed 2 bases and J shed 8 bases, with 6 bases lying between them. The length of the CDR3 is 10 residues. The DNA of the CDR3 is TGCAGCGTTGAAAGAATAGGCTACACCTTC. This sequence encodes CSVERIGYTF.

This clonotype was seen ten or more times. The chain uses TRBV7-9 and TRBJ2-2; tentative D call: TRBD2 (6 bases). Germline assignment: CDR1 SEHNR and CDR2 FQNEAQ (reference sequence). The CDR3 runs 15 residues. V shed 2 bases and J shed 4 bases, with 11 bases lying between them. CDR3 nucleotide sequence: TGTGCCAGCAGCTTATGGCAGCGGGTCACCGGGGAGCTGTTTTTT. Its translation: CASSLWQRVTGELFF.

This clonotype was counted many times. The rearrangement uses TRBV24-1 and TRBJ2-5, with 7 nucleotides matching TRBD2. With V trimmed by 5 bases and J by 9 bases, 11 bases remained unmatched. The CDR3 runs 14 residues. Per the germline V gene, CDR1 is KGHDR and CDR2 is SFDVKD. CDR3 sequence reads: CATSATGTTRAQYF. The CDR3 bases are TGTGCCACCAGTGCCACGGGGACTACCAGGGCCCAGTACTTC.

This clonotype has at least ten counts. The V call is TRBV28, the J call TRBJ2-3; D is perhaps TRBD1 (6 bases). The CDR3 has 17 amino acids. V gave up 3 bases and J gave up 3 bases, with 19 bases separating them. Germline V CDR1 and CDR2: MDHEN, SYDVKM. This chain's CDR3 is CASSFSNAGALTDTQYF. Here the CDR3 DNA reads TGTGCCAGCAGTTTCTCGAATGCAGGGGCTTTAACAGATACGCAGTATTTT. The full variable domain, completed using reference TRBV28 and TRBJ2-3, is DVKVTQSSRYLVKRTGEKVFLECVQDMDHENMFWYRQDPGLGLRLIYFSYDVKMKEKGDIPEGYSVSREKKERFSLILESASTNQTSMYLCASSFSNAGALTDTQYFGPGTRLTVL.

This clonotype was counted at least ten times. This chain connects TRBV20-1 to TRBJ1-1, with 10 bases aligning to TRBD1. This CDR3 comprises 15 residues. Germline V gene sequence: CDR1 DFQATT, CDR2 SNEGSKA (reference sequence). V lost 1 base and J lost 1; bases outside the gene matches: 3. The CDR3 nucleotides are TGCAGTGCTAGAGTGTGGGACAGGGGGAACACTGAAGCTTTCTTT. Encoded protein: CSARVWDRGNTEAFF.

This clonotype was seen only a few times. CDR3 residues: CASSFSDKNIQYF. For the CDR3, the DNA is TGTGCCAGCAGTTTTAGTGATAAAAACATTCAGTACTTC. The rearrangement joins TRBV12-3 or TRBV12-4 to TRBJ2-4; no clear D. Trimming stripped 3 bases from V and 4 bases from J, with 7 bases between. The length of the CDR3 is 13 residues.

This clonotype was counted between two and nine times. This chain joins TRBV12-3 or TRBV12-4 and TRBJ2-2; D gene unclear. With 1 base removed from V and 13 bases from J, the gap between germline ends came to 10 bases. The CDR3 is made up of 12 amino acids. The CDR3 reads CASSLDPGRLFF. The CDR3 DNA reads TGTGCCAGCAGTTTAGATCCTGGTAGGCTGTTTTTT.

CDR3 residues: CASRPCLGTGHNEQFF. CDR3 DNA sequence: TGTGCAAGTCGCCCCTGCCTCGGGACAGGCCACAATGAGCAGTTCTTC. This sequence joins TRBV12-2 and TRBJ2-1; the table names TRBD1, a call not compared with the DNA. TRBV12-2 is a documented pseudogene. CDR3 length: 16 amino acids.

There are a few counts of this clonotype. CDR3 nucleotide sequence: TGTGCCAGCAGGAACGTGGGCCAAAACATTCAGTACTTC. Its protein is CASRNVGQNIQYF. The chain uses TRBV6-2 or TRBV6-3 and TRBJ2-4; no clear D. The CDR3 runs to 13 residues. CDR1 is MNHEY and CDR2 is SVGEGT in the germline V gene. V was pared by 6 bases and J by 5 bases, with 11 bases between.

Concerning this clonotype: Possible read error: a much larger clone is one base away. This chain links TRBV5-1 with TRBJ1-3; tentatively, D is TRBD1 (5 bases). This CDR3 spans 13 amino acids. The V end lost 3 bases, the J end lost 4 bases, and 8 bases lay between the germline ends. Germline CDR1 reads SGHRS; CDR2 reads YFSETQ. CDR3 DNA sequence: TGCGCCAGCAGCTCAGGGTGCGGAAACACCATATATTTT. Protein: CASSSGCGNTIYF.

This chain connects TRBV4-3 to TRBJ2-3; 13 nucleotides agree with TRBD2. The V gene end was trimmed by 4 bases and the J gene end by 4 bases; junction bases not matched to a gene: 8. Germline values: CDR1 LGHNA, CDR2 YSLEER. The CDR3 runs 17 residues. Written as DNA, the CDR3 is TGCGCCAGCAGCCCTCGGATACTAGCGGGAGGGGCAGATACGCAGTATTTT. This translates into CASSPRILAGGADTQYF.

The rearrangement uses TRBV15 and TRBJ1-6; D might be TRBD1 (6 bases). Germline CDR1 LNHNV, CDR2 YYDKDF (reference sequence). The CDR3 is made up of 16 amino acids. With 6 bases removed from V and 7 bases from J, the gap between germline ends came to 19 bases. This CDR3 is CATSYKVGGANSPLHF. The CDR3 nucleotides read TGTGCCACCAGTTACAAAGTAGGGGGGGCGAATTCACCCCTCCACTTT.

The table lists this clonotype with many counts. The V gene is TRBV7-3, the J gene TRBJ2-2; 7 nucleotides match TRBD1. The CDR3 contains 14 residues. The germline V gene encodes CDR1 SGHTA and CDR2 FQGTGA. V lost 5 bases and J lost 4; bases outside the gene matches: 4. This CDR3 is CASSKGQATGELFF. For the CDR3, the DNA is TGTGCCAGCAGCAAAGGACAGGCCACCGGGGAGCTGTTTTTT.

The sample holds many counts of this clonotype. The rearrangement joins TRBV12-3 or TRBV12-4 to TRBJ1-1; D might be TRBD1 (6 bases). This CDR3 has 15 amino acids. The V and J ends lost 6 bases and 5 bases respectively, with 19 bases between them. CDR3 sequence: CASRANRVRVTEAFF. For the CDR3, the DNA is TGTGCCAGCAGGGCGAACAGGGTGAGAGTAACTGAAGCTTTCTTT.